The T cell receptor (beta chain) under discussion was sequenced for a study of cytomegalovirus exposure and HLA in healthy donors. About the study: An early data release held tens of millions of unique TCRs from HLA-typed donors. General observations from the study: Highly shared variants forming one cluster were likely a sequencing artifact. With later analysis, a missense DCLRE1C variant became linked to TCR beta V- and J-gene trimming.

PCR used 60 Vbeta primers and 13 Jbeta primers. Clones were sequenced by immunoSEQ multiplex PCR, and TCRdb holds only the in-frame ones, with some missing. The data hold 120,000 or so clones, with roughly two thirds observed a single time. To note about this clone: Its antigen is still unknown.

The CDR3 spans 13 residues. Germline values: CDR1 LGHNT, CDR2 FRNRAP. V dropped 6 bases and J dropped 5 bases, with 12 bases sitting between them. The genes are TRBV12-5 and TRBJ2-3, with a weak D call TRBD2 (5 bases). Specimen: PBMCs. The clonotype comes from a man under 40 in good health and CMV-seropositive. The CDR3 DNA follows: TGTGCTAGTGGGGGATCCGGGGTAGATACGCAGTATTTT. This translates into CASGGSGVDTQYF.